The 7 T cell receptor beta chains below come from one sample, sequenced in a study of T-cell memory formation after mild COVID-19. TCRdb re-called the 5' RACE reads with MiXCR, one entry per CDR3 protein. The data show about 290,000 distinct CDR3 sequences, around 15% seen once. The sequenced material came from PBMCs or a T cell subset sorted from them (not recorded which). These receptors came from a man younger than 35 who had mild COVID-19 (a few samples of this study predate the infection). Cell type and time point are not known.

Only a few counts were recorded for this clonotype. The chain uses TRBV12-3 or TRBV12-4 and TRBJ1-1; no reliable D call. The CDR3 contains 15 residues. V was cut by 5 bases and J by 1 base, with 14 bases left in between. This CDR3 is CASSRPIQRNTEAFF. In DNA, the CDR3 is TGTGCCAGCAGTAGACCCATTCAGAGGAACACTGAAGCTTTCTTT.

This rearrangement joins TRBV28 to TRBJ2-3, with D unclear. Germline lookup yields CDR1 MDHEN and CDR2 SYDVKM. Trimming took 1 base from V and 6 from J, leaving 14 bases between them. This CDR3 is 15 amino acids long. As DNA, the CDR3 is TGTGCCAGCAGTTTATTCTCCGTTGGACCGGATACGCAGTATTTT. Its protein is CASSLFSVGPDTQYF.

The CDR3 DNA reads as TGTGCCAGCAGCTTCCAGCGGGGGGCGGAAGAGACCCAGTACTTC. Protein sequence: CASSFQRGAEETQYF. V is TRBV7-2 and J is TRBJ2-5; 9 bases align to TRBD2. Germline CDR1 and CDR2: SGHTA and FQGNSA. This CDR3 spans 15 amino acids. With 3 bases clipped from V and 3 bases from J, the junction kept 5 bases outside the gene matches.

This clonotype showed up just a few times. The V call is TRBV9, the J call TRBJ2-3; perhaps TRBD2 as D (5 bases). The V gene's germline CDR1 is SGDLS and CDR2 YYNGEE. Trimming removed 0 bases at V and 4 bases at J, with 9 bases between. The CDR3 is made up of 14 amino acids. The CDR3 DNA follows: TGTGCCAGCAGCGTAGGGAGGCCCGCAGATACGCAGTATTTT. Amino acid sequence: CASSVGRPADTQYF. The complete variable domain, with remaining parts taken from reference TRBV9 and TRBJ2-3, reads DSGVTQTPKHLITATGQRVTLRCSPRSGDLSVYWYQQSLDQGLQFLIQYYNGEERAKGNILERFSAQQFPDLHSELNLSSLELGDSALYFCASSVGRPADTQYFGPGTRLTVL.

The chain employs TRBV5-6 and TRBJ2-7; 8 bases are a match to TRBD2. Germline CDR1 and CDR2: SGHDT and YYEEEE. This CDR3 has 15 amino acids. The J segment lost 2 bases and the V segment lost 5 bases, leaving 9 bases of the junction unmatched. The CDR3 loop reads CASRLRGGGPYEQYV. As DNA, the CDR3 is TGTGCCAGCAGACTTCGGGGGGGCGGGCCCTACGAGCAGTACGTC.

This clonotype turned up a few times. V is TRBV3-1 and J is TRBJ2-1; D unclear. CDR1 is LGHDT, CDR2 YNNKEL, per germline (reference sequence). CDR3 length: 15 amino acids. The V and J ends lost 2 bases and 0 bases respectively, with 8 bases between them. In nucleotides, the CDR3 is TGTGCCAGCAGCCAATCTGGGGTCTCCTACAATGAGCAGTTCTTC. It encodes CASSQSGVSYNEQFF.

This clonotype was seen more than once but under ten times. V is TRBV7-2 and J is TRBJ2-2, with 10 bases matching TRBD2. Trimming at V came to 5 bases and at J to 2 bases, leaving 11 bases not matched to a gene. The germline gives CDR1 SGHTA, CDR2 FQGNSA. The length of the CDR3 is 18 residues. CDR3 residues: CASSTASSGGPNTGELFF. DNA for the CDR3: TGTGCCAGCAGCACCGCCTCTAGCGGGGGCCCTAACACCGGGGAGCTGTTTTTT.